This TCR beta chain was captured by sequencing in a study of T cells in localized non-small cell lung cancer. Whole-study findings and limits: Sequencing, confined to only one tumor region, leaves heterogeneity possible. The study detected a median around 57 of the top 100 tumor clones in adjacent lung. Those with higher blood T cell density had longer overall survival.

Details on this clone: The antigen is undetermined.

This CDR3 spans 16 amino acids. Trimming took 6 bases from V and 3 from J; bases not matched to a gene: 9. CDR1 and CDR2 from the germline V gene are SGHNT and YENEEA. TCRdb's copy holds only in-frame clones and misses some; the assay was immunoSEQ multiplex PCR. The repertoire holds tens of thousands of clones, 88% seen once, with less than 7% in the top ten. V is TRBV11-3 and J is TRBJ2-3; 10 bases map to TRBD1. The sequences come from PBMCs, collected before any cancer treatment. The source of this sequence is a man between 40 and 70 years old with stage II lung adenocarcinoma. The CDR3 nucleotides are TGTGCCAGCAGGGCACGACAGGGGGCTGGGACAGATACGCAGTATTTT. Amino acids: CASRARQGAGTDTQYF.